This T cell receptor (beta chain) was captured in a study of control samples from healthy donors and cancer patients. Repertoires were generated with immunoSEQ multiplex PCR, while TCRdb's copy carries only in-frame clones and drops some. The sample has some 120,000 clones; 75% to 95% are singletons. V dropped 6 bases and J dropped 7; count of bases not matched to a gene: 3. Germline-derived CDR1 and CDR2 are SNHLY and FYNNEI. This CDR3 comprises 13 residues. This receptor was taken from a man aged 18 to 30 in good health. V usage is TRBV2 and J usage is TRBJ1-5; 10 nucleotides align to TRBD1. The specimen was blood. The DNA of the CDR3 is TGTGCCAGCAGCGGACAGGGGGGGCAGCCCCAGCATTTT. Translated: CASSGQGGQPQHF.